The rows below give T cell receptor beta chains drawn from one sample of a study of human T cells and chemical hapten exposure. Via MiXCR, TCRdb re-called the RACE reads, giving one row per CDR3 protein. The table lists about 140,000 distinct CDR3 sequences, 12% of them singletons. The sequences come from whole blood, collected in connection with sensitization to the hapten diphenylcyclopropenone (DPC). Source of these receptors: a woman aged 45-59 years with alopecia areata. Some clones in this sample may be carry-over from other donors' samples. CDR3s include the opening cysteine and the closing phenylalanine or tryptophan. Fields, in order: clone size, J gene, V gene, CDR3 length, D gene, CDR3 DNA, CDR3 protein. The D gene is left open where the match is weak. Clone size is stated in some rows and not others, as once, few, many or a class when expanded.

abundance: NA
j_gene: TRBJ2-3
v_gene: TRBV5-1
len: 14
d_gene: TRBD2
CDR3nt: TGCGCCAGCAGCACTAGCGGGAGTGTGGATACGCAGTATTTT
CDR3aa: CASSTSGSVDTQYF

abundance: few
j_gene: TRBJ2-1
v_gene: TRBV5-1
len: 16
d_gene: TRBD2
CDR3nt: TGCGCCAGCAGCCTAACTAGCGTAAGCTCCTACAATGAGCAGTTCTTC
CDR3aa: CASSLTSVSSYNEQFF

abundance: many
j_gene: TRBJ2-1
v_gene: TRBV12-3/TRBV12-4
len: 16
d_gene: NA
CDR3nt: TGTGCCAGCAGTCCCCCTGGTAGCGGCTCCTACAATGAGCAGTTCTTC
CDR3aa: CASSPPGSGSYNEQFF

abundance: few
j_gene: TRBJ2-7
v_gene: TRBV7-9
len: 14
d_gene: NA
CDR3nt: TGTGCCAGCAGCTTAGATCTGGGGACCTACGAGCAGTACTTC
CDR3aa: CASSLDLGTYEQYF

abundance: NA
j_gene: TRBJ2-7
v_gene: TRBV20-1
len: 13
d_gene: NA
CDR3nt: TGCAGTGCTGCCCCAGTAGTTAACTACGAGCAGTACTTC
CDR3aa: CSAAPVVNYEQYF

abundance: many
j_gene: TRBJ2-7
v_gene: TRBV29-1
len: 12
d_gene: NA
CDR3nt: TGCAGCGCCCTGGGTATCTCCTACGAGCAGTACTTC
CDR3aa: CSALGISYEQYF

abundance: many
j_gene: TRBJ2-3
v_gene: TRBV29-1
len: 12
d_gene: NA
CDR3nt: TGCAGCGTTGAAGGGAGGACAGATACGCAGTATTTT
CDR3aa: CSVEGRTDTQYF

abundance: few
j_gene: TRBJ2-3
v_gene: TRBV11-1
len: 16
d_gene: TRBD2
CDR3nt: TGTGCCAGTCAACGGGGGGGAGAAGGGCCGCCAGATACGCAGTATTTT
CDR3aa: CASQRGGEGPPDTQYF

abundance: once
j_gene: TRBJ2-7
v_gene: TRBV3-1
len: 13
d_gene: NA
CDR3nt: TGTGCCAGCAGCCAAGCTTACAAGGGGGAGCAGTACTTC
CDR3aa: CASSQAYKGEQYF

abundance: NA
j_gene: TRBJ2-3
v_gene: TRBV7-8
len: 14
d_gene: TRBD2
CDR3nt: TGTGCCAGCAGCTTTAGCGGGATGGAGGATACGCAGTATTTT
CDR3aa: CASSFSGMEDTQYF

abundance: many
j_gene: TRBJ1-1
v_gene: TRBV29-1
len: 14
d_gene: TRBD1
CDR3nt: TGCAGCGTTAAGGACAGGGCCCAGAACACTGAAGCTTTCTTT
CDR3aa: CSVKDRAQNTEAFF